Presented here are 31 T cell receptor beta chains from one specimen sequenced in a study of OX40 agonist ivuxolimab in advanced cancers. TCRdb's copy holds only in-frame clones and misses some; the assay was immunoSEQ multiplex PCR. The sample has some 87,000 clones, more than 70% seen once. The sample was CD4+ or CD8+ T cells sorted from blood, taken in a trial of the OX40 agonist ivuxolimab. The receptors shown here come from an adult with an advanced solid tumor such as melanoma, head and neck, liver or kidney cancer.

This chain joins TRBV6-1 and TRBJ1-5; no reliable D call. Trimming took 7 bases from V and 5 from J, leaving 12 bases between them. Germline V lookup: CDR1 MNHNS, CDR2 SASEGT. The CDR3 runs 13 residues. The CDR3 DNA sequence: TGTGCCAGCACCTCGGACCCTCATCAGCCCCAGCATTTT. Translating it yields CASTSDPHQPQHF.

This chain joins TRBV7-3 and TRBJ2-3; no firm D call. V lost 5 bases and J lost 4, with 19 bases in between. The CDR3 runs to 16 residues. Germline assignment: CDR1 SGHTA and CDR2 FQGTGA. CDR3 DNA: TGTGCCAGCAGCCGGACCGGGTCCCCAGTCCCAGATACGCAGTATTTT. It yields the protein CASSRTGSPVPDTQYF.

CDR3 sequence: CASSLTALAGVTTGELFF. The CDR3, as DNA: TGTGCCAGCAGCTTAACGGCGCTGGCGGGAGTTACTACCGGGGAGCTGTTTTTT. The V and J genes are TRBV7-3 and TRBJ2-2; the match to TRBD2 covers 7 bases. With V trimmed by 0 bases and J by 5 bases, 12 bases remained unmatched. Germline V CDR1 and CDR2: SGHTA, FQGTGA. CDR3 length: 18 residues.

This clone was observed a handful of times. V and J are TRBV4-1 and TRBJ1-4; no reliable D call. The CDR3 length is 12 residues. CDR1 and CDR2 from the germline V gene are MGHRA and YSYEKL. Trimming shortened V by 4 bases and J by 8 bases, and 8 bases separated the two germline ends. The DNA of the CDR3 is TGCGCCAGCAGCCCGCTTGGGGAAAAACTGTTTTTT. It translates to CASSPLGEKLFF.

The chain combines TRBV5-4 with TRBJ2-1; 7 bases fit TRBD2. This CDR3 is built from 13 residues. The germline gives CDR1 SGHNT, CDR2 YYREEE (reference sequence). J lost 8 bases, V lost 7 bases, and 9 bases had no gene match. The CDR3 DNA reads TGTGCCAGCTCTCGGGGAGGGTGGTATGAGCAGTTCTTC. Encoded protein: CASSRGGWYEQFF.

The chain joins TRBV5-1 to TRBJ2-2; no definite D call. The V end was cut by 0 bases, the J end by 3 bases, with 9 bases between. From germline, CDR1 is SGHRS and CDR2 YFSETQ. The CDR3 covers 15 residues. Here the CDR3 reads CASSLGPRHTGELFF. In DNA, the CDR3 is TGCGCCAGCAGCTTGGGCCCAAGGCACACCGGGGAGCTGTTTTTT.

This chain's CDR3 is CASKGNYEQYF. CDR3 in DNA: TGTGCCTCCAAGGGAAACTACGAGCAGTACTTC. The chain carries TRBV10-3 and TRBJ2-7; unclear D gene. Deletions cut 11 bases from V and 3 bases from J, with 11 bases between. CDR3 size: 11 residues. The V gene's germline CDR1 is ENHRY and CDR2 SYGVKD.

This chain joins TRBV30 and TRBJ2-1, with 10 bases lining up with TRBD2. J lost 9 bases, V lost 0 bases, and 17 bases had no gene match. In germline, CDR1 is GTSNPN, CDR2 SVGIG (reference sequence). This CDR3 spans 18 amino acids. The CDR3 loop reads CAWSVPRSGLAGAVEQFF. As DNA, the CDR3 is TGTGCCTGGAGTGTACCGAGGTCTGGCCTAGCGGGAGCGGTTGAGCAGTTCTTC.

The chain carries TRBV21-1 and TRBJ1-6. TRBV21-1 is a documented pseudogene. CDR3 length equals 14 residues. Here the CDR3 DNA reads TGTGCCAGCAGCAAAGAAAGAGGCAGTTCACCCCTCCACTTT. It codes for CASSKERGSSPLHF.

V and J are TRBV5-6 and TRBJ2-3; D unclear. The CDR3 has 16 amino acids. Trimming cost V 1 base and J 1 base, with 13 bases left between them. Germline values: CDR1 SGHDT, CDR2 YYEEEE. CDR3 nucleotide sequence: TGTGCCAGCAGCTTGCTTGTTTTGGTGGGCACAGATACGCAGTATTTT. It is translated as CASSLLVLVGTDTQYF.

The chain's CDR3 is CASSITDRGNTEAFF. The DNA of the CDR3 is TGTGCCAGTAGTATCACGGACAGGGGGAACACTGAAGCTTTCTTT. This chain links TRBV19 with TRBJ1-1, with 9 bases aligning to TRBD1. This CDR3 spans 15 amino acids. The V gene end was trimmed by 3 bases and the J gene end by 1 base; junction bases not matched to a gene: 3. Germline V gene sequence: CDR1 LNHDA, CDR2 SQIVND (reference sequence).

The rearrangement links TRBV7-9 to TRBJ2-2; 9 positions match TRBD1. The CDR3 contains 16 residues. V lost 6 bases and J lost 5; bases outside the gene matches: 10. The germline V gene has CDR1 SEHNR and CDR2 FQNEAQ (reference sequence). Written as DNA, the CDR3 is TGTGCCAGCAGTCGTGGGACAGGGTTTTTTACCGGGGAGCTGTTTTTT. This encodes CASSRGTGFFTGELFF.

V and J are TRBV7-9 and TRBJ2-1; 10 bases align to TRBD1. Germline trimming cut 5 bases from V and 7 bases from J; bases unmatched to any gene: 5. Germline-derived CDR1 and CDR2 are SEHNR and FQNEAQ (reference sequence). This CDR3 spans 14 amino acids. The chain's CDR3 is CASSQWTGGNEQFF. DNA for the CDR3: TGTGCCAGCAGCCAATGGACAGGGGGGAATGAGCAGTTCTTC.

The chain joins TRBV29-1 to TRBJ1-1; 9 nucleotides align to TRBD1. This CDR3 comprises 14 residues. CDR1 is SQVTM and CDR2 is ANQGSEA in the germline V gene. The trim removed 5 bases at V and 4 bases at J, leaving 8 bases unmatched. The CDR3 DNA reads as TGCAGCGTTTTGGAGACAGGGGGGGGCACTGAAGCTTTCTTT. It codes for CSVLETGGGTEAFF.

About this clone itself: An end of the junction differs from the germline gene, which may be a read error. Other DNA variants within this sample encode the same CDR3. The CDR3 DNA reads TGCGCCAGCAGCCGGTTGGGACAGGGAAACTATGGCTACACCTTC. Protein sequence: CASSRLGQGNYGYTF. The chain links TRBV14 to TRBJ1-2, with TRBD1 matching 9 bases. The length of the CDR3 is 15 residues. Germline V lookup: CDR1 SGHDN, CDR2 FVKESK.

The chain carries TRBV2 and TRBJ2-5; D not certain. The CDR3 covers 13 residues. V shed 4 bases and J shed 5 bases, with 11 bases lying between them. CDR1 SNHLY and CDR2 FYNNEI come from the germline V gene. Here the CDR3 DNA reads TGTGCCAGCAGTGGATGGGGAATCGAGACCCAGTACTTC. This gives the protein CASSGWGIETQYF.

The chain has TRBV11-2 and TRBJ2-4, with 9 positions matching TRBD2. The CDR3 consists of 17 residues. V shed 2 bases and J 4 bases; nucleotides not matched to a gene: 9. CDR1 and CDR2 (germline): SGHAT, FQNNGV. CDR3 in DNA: TGTGCCAGCAGCTTATTAACGGCGGGGGGGCGGAAAAACATTCAGTACTTC. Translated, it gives CASSLLTAGGRKNIQYF.

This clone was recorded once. The DNA for the CDR3 is TGTGCCAGCAGACCCCCACACACAGATACGCAGTATTTT. The encoded protein is CASRPPHTDTQYF. The chain carries TRBV6-5 and TRBJ2-3; D ambiguous. CDR1 is MNHEY and CDR2 is SVGAGI in the germline V gene. The CDR3 has 13 amino acids. V was pared by 6 bases and J by 2 bases, with 9 bases between.

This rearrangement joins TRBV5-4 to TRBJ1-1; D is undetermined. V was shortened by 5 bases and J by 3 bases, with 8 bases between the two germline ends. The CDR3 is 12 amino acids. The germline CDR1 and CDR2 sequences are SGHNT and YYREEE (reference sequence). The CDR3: CASSPQDTEAFF. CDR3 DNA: TGTGCCAGCAGTCCTCAGGACACTGAAGCTTTCTTT.

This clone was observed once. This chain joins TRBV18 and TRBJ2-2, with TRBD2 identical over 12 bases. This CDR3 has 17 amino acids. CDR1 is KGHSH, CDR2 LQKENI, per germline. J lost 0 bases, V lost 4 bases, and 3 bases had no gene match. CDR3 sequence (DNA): TGTGCCAGCTCACTCAGGACTAGCGGGACGAACACCGGGGAGCTGTTTTTT. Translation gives CASSLRTSGTNTGELFF. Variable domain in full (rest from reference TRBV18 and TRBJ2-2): NAGVMQNPRHLVRRRGQEARLRCSPMKGHSHVYWYRQLPEEGLKFMVYLQKENIIDESGMPKERFSAEFPKEGPSILRIQQVVRGDSAAYFCASSLRTSGTNTGELFFGEGSRLTVL.

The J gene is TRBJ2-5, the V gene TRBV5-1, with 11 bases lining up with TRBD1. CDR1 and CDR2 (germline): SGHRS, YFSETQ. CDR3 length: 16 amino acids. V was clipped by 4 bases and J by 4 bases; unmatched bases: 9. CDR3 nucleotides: TGCGCCAGCAGCACCATTCCGGGACAGGGGGGAGAGACCCAGTACTTC. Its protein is CASSTIPGQGGETQYF.

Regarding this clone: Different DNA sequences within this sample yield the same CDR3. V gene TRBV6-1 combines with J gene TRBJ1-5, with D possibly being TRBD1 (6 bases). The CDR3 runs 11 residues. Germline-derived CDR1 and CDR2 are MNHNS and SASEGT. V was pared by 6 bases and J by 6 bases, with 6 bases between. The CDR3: CASRGGQPQHF. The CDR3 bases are TGTGCCAGCAGAGGGGGTCAGCCCCAGCATTTT.

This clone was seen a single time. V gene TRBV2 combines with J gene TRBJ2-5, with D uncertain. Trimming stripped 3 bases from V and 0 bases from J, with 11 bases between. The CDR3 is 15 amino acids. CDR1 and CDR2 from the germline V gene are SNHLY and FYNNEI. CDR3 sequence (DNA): TGTGCCAGCAGTGAGCCTAGATCGTACCAAGAGACCCAGTACTTC. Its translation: CASSEPRSYQETQYF.

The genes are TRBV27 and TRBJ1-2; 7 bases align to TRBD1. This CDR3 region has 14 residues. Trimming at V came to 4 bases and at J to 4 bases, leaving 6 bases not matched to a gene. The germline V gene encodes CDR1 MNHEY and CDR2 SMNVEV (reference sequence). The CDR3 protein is CASSSWTGAYGYTF. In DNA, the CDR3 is TGTGCCAGCAGTTCATGGACAGGAGCCTATGGCTACACCTTC.

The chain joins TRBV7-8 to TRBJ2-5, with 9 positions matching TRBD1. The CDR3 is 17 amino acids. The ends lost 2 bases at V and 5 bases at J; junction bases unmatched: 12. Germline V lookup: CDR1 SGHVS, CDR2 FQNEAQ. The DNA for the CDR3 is TGTGCCAGCAGCTTATCACTTGGACAGGGGTCTGGTGAGACCCAGTACTTC. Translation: CASSLSLGQGSGETQYF.

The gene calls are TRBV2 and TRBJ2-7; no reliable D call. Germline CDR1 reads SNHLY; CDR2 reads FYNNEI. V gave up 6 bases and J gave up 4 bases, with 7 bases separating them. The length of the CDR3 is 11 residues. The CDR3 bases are TGTGCCAGCAGCGCCCGGTACGAGCAGTACTTC. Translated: CASSARYEQYF.

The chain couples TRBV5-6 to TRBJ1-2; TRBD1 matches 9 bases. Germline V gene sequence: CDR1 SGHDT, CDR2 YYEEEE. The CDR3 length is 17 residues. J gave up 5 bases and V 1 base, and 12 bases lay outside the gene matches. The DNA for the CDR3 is TGTGCCAGCAGCTTGTTCGGGGGACAGGGTATTTCGTATGGCTACACCTTC. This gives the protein CASSLFGGQGISYGYTF.

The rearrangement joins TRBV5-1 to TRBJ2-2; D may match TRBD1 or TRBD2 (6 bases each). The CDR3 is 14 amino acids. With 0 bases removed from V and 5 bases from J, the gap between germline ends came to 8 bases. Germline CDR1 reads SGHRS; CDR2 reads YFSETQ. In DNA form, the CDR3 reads TGCGCCAGCAGCTTGGGGGGGGCGACCGGGGAGCTGTTTTTT. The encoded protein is CASSLGGATGELFF. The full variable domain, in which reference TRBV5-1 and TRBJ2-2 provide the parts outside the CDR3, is KAGVTQTPRYLIKTRGQQVTLSCSPISGHRSVSWYQQTPGQGLQFLFEYFSETQRNKGNFPGRFSGRQFSNSRSEMNVSTLELGDSALYLCASSLGGATGELFFGEGSRLTVL.

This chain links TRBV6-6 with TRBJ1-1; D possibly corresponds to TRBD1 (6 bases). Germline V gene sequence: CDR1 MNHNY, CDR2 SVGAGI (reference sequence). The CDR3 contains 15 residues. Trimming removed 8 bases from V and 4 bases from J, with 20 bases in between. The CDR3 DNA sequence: TGTGCCAGCTTTTGGCAAGGGGGGGCGGGCACTGAAGCTTTCTTT. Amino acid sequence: CASFWQGGAGTEAFF.

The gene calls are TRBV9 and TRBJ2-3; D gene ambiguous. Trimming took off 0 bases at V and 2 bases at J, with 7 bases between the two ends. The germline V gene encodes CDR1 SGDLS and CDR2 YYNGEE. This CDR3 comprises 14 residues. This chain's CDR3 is CASSVEVYTDTQYF. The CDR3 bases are TGTGCCAGCAGCGTAGAGGTCTACACAGATACGCAGTATTTT.

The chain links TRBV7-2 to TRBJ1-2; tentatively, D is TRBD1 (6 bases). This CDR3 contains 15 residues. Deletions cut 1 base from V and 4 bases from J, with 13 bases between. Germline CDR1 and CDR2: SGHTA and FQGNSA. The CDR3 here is CASSLDRAEGYGYTF. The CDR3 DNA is TGTGCCAGCAGCTTAGACAGGGCGGAGGGCTATGGCTACACCTTC.